These 29 T cell receptor beta chains were sequenced from one sample in a study of T cells after yellow fever vaccination. TCRdb reprocessed the 5' RACE reads with MiXCR, giving one entry per CDR3 protein. The sample includes about 170,000 distinct CDR3 sequences, roughly 9.6% seen only once; the top ten take 30% to 45%. Sequences were derived from CD8+ T cells sorted from PBMCs, sampled 15 days after the yellow fever booster vaccination. All receptors come from a man aged 18-30 years who received the YFV17D yellow fever vaccine.

The rearrangement uses TRBV27 and TRBJ1-5; TRBD1 is a possible D gene (5 bases). The CDR3 covers 13 residues. The germline gives CDR1 MNHEY, CDR2 SMNVEV (reference sequence). Trimming cost V 4 bases and J 7 bases, with 11 bases left between them. The CDR3 DNA follows: TGTGCCAGCAGTTCTTGGGGGAACCAGCCCCAGCATTTT. The encoded protein is CASSSWGNQPQHF.

This clonotype was observed a few times. The rearrangement uses TRBV3-1 and TRBJ2-2; D possibly corresponds to TRBD1 (6 bases). V was cut by 2 bases and J by 2 bases, with 9 bases left in between. CDR3 size: 15 residues. Germline V gene data show CDR1 as LGHDT and CDR2 as YNNKEL (reference sequence). The CDR3, as DNA: TGTGCCAGCAGCCAATGGGACATCAACACCGGGGAGCTGTTTTTT. Translated: CASSQWDINTGELFF.

This clonotype was detected only a few times. The chain joins TRBV28 to TRBJ2-3; D is perhaps TRBD1 or TRBD2 (5 bases each). The germline gives CDR1 MDHEN, CDR2 SYDVKM. The CDR3 length is 15 residues. V gave up 7 bases and J gave up 5 bases, with 19 bases separating them. CDR3 in amino acids: CASTPGAGRVDTQYF. The CDR3 DNA sequence: TGTGCCAGCACCCCTGGGGCAGGGCGGGTAGATACGCAGTATTTT.

The V gene is TRBV20-1, the J gene TRBJ2-7, with 12 bases lining up with TRBD2. Germline assignment: CDR1 DFQATT and CDR2 SNEGSKA (reference sequence). CDR3 size: 15 residues. V trimming: 1 base; J trimming: 4 bases; junction bases outside the gene matches: 5. The CDR3 is CSARGLLAGGYEQYF. The CDR3 DNA reads TGCAGTGCTAGAGGCCTACTAGCGGGGGGATACGAGCAGTACTTC.

This clonotype has a handful of counts. The chain employs TRBV27 and TRBJ1-1; 7 nucleotides align to TRBD1. V lost 8 bases and J lost 4; bases outside the gene matches: 1. Germline-derived CDR1 and CDR2 are MNHEY and SMNVEV (reference sequence). The CDR3 contains 11 residues. The CDR3 loop reads CASQGGTEAFF. CDR3 sequence (DNA): TGTGCCAGCCAGGGGGGCACTGAAGCTTTCTTT.

This clonotype has a handful of counts. The rearrangement joins TRBV2 to TRBJ2-1; 8 bases align to TRBD2. CDR1 SNHLY and CDR2 FYNNEI come from the germline V gene. The CDR3 runs 14 residues. Unmatched junction bases numbered 11, after V lost 10 bases and J lost 6 bases. CDR3 DNA: TGTGCCACCGCTGGAGCGGGGGCCTTCAATGAGCAGTTCTTC. Its translation is CATAGAGAFNEQFF. The variable domain in full, with the rest retrieved from reference TRBV2 and TRBJ2-1, is EPEVTQTPSHQVTQMGQEVILRCVPISNHLYFYWYRQILGQKVEFLVSFYNNEISEKSEIFDDQFSVERPDGSNFTLKIRSTKLEDSAMYFCATAGAGAFNEQFFGPGTRLTVL.

This clonotype was counted at least ten times. This chain links TRBV12-3 or TRBV12-4 with TRBJ2-4; TRBD1 matches at 8 bases. J lost 1 base, V lost 7 bases, and 12 bases had no gene match. The CDR3 length is 17 residues. The CDR3 DNA is TGTGCCAGCAAGGCCCCCACAGGGGGTAACGCCAAAAACATTCAGTACTTC. It translates to CASKAPTGGNAKNIQYF.

This clonotype showed up many times. The CDR3 region has the DNA TGTGCCAGCAGTTACCGCCCCACCGAGGCCCAGTACTTC. It encodes CASSYRPTEAQYF. V is TRBV6-2 or TRBV6-3 and J is TRBJ2-5; D remains ambiguous. The germline CDR1 and CDR2 sequences are MNHEY and SVGEGT. V shed 2 bases and J shed 9 bases, with 13 bases lying between them. The CDR3 contains 13 residues.

The rearrangement uses TRBV21-1 and TRBJ1-2; the table's D call of TRBD1 was not tested on the DNA. TRBV21-1 is termed a pseudogene. CDR3 size: 17 residues. In DNA, the CDR3 is TGTGCCAGCAGCAATATAACCCCGGGGCCCACTAACTATGGCTACACCTTC. It translates to CASSNITPGPTNYGYTF.

The CDR3, as DNA: TGTGCCAGCAGCTTAGTGGGCAGAAGTTACGAGCAGTACGTC. Translated: CASSLVGRSYEQYV. This chain joins TRBV7-9 and TRBJ2-7, with no clear D. There are 14 residues in the CDR3. The germline CDR1 and CDR2 sequences are SEHNR and FQNEAQ (reference sequence). Deletions cut 1 base from V and 4 bases from J, with 11 bases between.

This clonotype has more than one count but fewer than ten. The CDR3 is CASSRTSGGYNEQFF. DNA of the CDR3: TGTGCCAGCAGCCGCACTAGCGGGGGGTACAATGAGCAGTTCTTC. J is TRBJ2-1 and V is TRBV7-7, with TRBD2 identical over 12 bases. This CDR3 is 15 amino acids long. J lost 4 bases, V lost 5 bases, and 3 bases had no gene match. The germline V gene has CDR1 SSHAT and CDR2 FNYEAQ (reference sequence).

J is TRBJ2-2 and V is TRBV12-5, with D possibly TRBD2 on 6 matching bases. The V gene lost 6 bases and the J gene lost 1 base, with 15 bases spanning the gap. The CDR3 covers 16 residues. Germline V CDR1 and CDR2: LGHNT, FRNRAP. CDR3 sequence: CASGSEGSWNTGELFF. The CDR3 DNA is TGTGCTAGTGGCTCGGAGGGGTCGTGGAACACCGGGGAGCTGTTTTTT.

This clonotype was picked up a small number of times. This chain connects TRBV15 to TRBJ2-1, with TRBD1 matching over 8 bases. The CDR3 has 13 residues. V lost 7 bases and J lost 5; bases outside the gene matches: 4. CDR1 LNHNV and CDR2 YYDKDF come from the germline V gene (reference sequence). CDR3: CATTGQGNNEQFF. DNA of the CDR3: TGTGCCACCACCGGACAGGGTAACAATGAGCAGTTCTTC.

The chain joins TRBV19 to TRBJ1-1; D gene uncertain. Per the germline V gene, CDR1 is LNHDA and CDR2 is SQIVND (reference sequence). V lost 4 bases to trimming and J lost 0 bases, with 6 bases between them. CDR3 length equals 13 residues. CDR3 DNA: TGTGCCAGTAGTAATTTCATGAACACTGAAGCTTTCTTT. Its protein product is CASSNFMNTEAFF.

The rearrangement joins TRBV4-3 to TRBJ2-7; the D call may be TRBD1 or TRBD2 (5 bases each). This CDR3 has 16 amino acids. V dropped 0 bases and J dropped 2 bases, with 14 bases sitting between them. Germline V gives CDR1 LGHNA, CDR2 YSLEER. The CDR3 DNA is TGCGCCAGCAGCCAAGATAGGGGCCCGACTACCTACGAGCAGTACTTC. It encodes CASSQDRGPTTYEQYF.

The rearrangement uses TRBV20-1 and TRBJ1-5; tentatively, D is TRBD1 (5 bases). CDR3 length: 16 residues. Germline CDR1 reads DFQATT; CDR2 reads SNEGSKA (reference sequence). Trimming pared 2 bases from V and 0 bases from J, leaving 14 bases between. The DNA for the CDR3 is TGCAGTGCTAGAATCCCGATCGGGGGTAGCAATCAGCCCCAGCATTTT. Residues: CSARIPIGGSNQPQHF.

This clonotype was counted between two and nine times. The chain joins TRBV14 to TRBJ2-7, with TRBD1 matching over 12 bases. V was pared by 4 bases and J by 5 bases, with 3 bases of the junction left unmatched. This CDR3 region has 14 residues. Germline CDR1 and CDR2: SGHDN and FVKESK. CDR3 region: CASSLGTGGNEQYF. CDR3 in DNA: TGTGCCAGCAGCCTAGGGACAGGGGGCAACGAGCAGTACTTC.

This clonotype was recorded at least ten times. The V and J genes are TRBV10-3 and TRBJ1-1, with a tentative D call TRBD1 (5 bases). The CDR3 is 14 residues long. Looked up from germline, CDR1 is ENHRY and CDR2 is SYGVKD. V was shortened by 4 bases and J by 1 base, with 10 bases between the two germline ends. CDR3 region: CAISAGAGNTEAFF. The DNA for the CDR3 is TGTGCCATCAGTGCTGGGGCCGGGAACACTGAAGCTTTCTTT.

There are many counts of this clonotype. This sequence joins TRBV7-9 and TRBJ2-4, with D maybe TRBD1 (5 bases). CDR3 size: 15 residues. V was pared by 5 bases and J by 1 base, with 12 bases between. CDR1 is SEHNR, CDR2 FQNEAQ, per germline (reference sequence). The CDR3 region has the DNA TGTGCCAGCAGCCCCAGGACACAGGCCAAAAACATTCAGTACTTC. As protein: CASSPRTQAKNIQYF.

This clonotype has just a few counts. This chain joins TRBV7-2 and TRBJ1-5; D ambiguous. The CDR3 has 15 residues. Germline CDR1 is SGHTA and CDR2 is FQGNSA. V was pared by 5 bases and J by 6 bases, with 17 bases between. CDR3 protein: CASSPNGGRSQPQHF. CDR3 nucleotide sequence: TGTGCCAGCAGCCCCAACGGAGGGAGAAGTCAGCCCCAGCATTTT.

This clonotype was seen a few times. The rearrangement uses TRBV4-2 and TRBJ2-3, with a weak D call TRBD1 (5 bases). The V gene lost 0 bases and the J gene lost 0 bases, with 13 bases spanning the gap. Germline V gives CDR1 LGHNA, CDR2 YNFKEQ. This CDR3 is 17 amino acids long. The chain's CDR3 is CASSQEMMGLSTDTQYF. The CDR3 bases are TGTGCCAGCAGCCAAGAAATGATGGGGCTTAGCACAGATACGCAGTATTTT.

The chain is built from TRBV11-2 and TRBJ1-2; D is unresolved. There are 15 residues in the CDR3. The germline V and J ends were trimmed by 4 bases and 4 bases, with 16 bases remaining between them. Germline V gene lookup returns CDR1 SGHAT and CDR2 FQNNGV. The CDR3 is CASSSRTGVPYGYTF. CDR3 nucleotide sequence: TGTGCCAGCAGCTCCCGGACGGGAGTTCCCTATGGCTACACCTTC. The full variable domain, its missing parts supplied by reference TRBV11-2 and TRBJ1-2, is EAGVAQSPRYKIIEKRQSVAFWCNPISGHATLYWYQQILGQGPKLLIQFQNNGVVDDSQLPKDRFSAERLKGVDSTLKIQPAKLEDSAVYLCASSSRTGVPYGYTFGSGTRLTVV.

The V and J genes are TRBV27 and TRBJ2-2, with 9 bases that match TRBD1. V was pared by 2 bases and J by 10 bases, with 11 bases of the junction left unmatched. This CDR3 has 16 residues. CDR1 MNHEY and CDR2 SMNVEV come from the germline V gene (reference sequence). The CDR3 bases are TGTGCCAGCAGTTTAATGGGACAGGGATTCTCGGAGGAGCTGTTTTTT. It yields the protein CASSLMGQGFSEELFF.

This clonotype was seen repeatedly, ten times or more. This chain uses TRBV11-2 with TRBJ2-3; TRBD2 aligns across 9 bases. The CDR3 contains 16 residues. Germline V lookup: CDR1 SGHAT, CDR2 FQNNGV. The trim removed 1 base at V and 2 bases at J, leaving 4 bases unmatched. The CDR3 here is CASSLGGGGITDTQYF. In nucleotides, the CDR3 is TGTGCCAGCAGCTTAGGCGGGGGGGGTATCACAGATACGCAGTATTTT.

Ten or more counts support this clonotype. This rearrangement joins TRBV4-3 to TRBJ2-1, with D tentatively TRBD1 (5 bases). Germline assignment: CDR1 LGHNA and CDR2 YSLEER. The CDR3 totals 16 residues. The ends were cut back, 3 bases at V and 2 bases at J, with 14 bases in the middle. The CDR3 bases are TGCGCCAGCAGCCAGACCCCGCAGGGTACCTACAATGAGCAGTTCTTC. Protein sequence: CASSQTPQGTYNEQFF.

V is TRBV19 and J is TRBJ2-1; D is ambiguous. The CDR3 length is 13 residues. Trimming removed 4 bases at V and 3 bases at J, with 7 bases between. Per the germline V gene, CDR1 is LNHDA and CDR2 is SQIVND (reference sequence). This CDR3 reads CASSTDFYNEQFF. The CDR3 coding sequence is TGTGCCAGTAGTACTGACTTCTACAATGAGCAGTTCTTC. The full variable domain, in which reference TRBV19 and TRBJ2-1 provide the parts outside the CDR3, is DGGITQSPKYLFRKEGQNVTLSCEQNLNHDAMYWYRQDPGQGLRLIYYSQIVNDFQKGDIAEGYSVSREKKESFPLTVTSAQKNPTAFYLCASSTDFYNEQFFGPGTRLTVL.

This clonotype was picked up a small number of times. This chain connects TRBV29-1 to TRBJ2-2; possibly TRBD2 for D (5 bases). Trimming took off 0 bases at V and 6 bases at J, with 8 bases between the two ends. The CDR3 is made up of 13 amino acids. Germline V lookup: CDR1 SQVTM, CDR2 ANQGSEA. CDR3 nucleotides: TGCAGCGTTGAAGATGGGAGCCCCGGGGAGCTGTTTTTT. This gives the protein CSVEDGSPGELFF.

This clonotype was recorded a few times. The chain employs TRBV7-9 and TRBJ2-2; D ambiguous. V was pared by 4 bases and J by 6 bases, with 15 bases between. The germline gives CDR1 SEHNR, CDR2 FQNEAQ (reference sequence). The CDR3 has 15 residues. The CDR3 here is CASSSVEAVAGELFF. CDR3 nucleotide sequence: TGTGCCAGCAGCTCCGTGGAAGCCGTGGCCGGGGAGCTGTTTTTT.

This clonotype turned up a few times. The V gene is TRBV12-5, the J gene TRBJ2-1; no reliable D call. Trimming left V 6 bases short and J 7 bases short, with 22 bases between. The CDR3 runs to 16 residues. Germline values: CDR1 LGHNT, CDR2 FRNRAP. The CDR3 loop is CASGHWYPPWGNEQFF. The CDR3 nucleotides read TGTGCTAGTGGCCATTGGTACCCCCCTTGGGGAAATGAGCAGTTCTTC.